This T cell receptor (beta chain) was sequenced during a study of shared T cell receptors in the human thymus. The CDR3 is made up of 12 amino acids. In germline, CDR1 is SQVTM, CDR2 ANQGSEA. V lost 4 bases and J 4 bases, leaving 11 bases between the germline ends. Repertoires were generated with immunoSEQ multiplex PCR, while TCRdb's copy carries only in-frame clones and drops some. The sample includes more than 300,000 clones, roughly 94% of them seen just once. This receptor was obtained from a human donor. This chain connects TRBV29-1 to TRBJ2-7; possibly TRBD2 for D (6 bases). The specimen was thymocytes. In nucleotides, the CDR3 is TGCAGCGTTGTCTGGGGGGTATACGAGCAGTACTTC. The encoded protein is CSVVWGVYEQYF.